The 18 T cell receptor beta chains below all came from one sample that was sequenced in a study of T cells after yellow fever vaccination. TCRdb re-analysed the 5' RACE reads in MiXCR, keeping a single row per CDR3 protein. The table shows just over 250,000 distinct CDR3 sequences, with roughly 5.2% occurring only once. The sequencing used CD4+ T cells sorted from PBMCs, collected on the day of the yellow fever booster vaccination. Receptor source: a man younger than 30 who received the YFV17D yellow fever vaccine.

There are many counts of this clonotype. The rearrangement joins TRBV20-1 to TRBJ1-2; D is unclear. Trimming cost V 5 bases and J 3 bases, with 7 bases left between them. Germline loops: CDR1 DFQATT, CDR2 SNEGSKA (reference sequence). The CDR3 extends over 11 amino acids. The CDR3: CSAPRDYGYTF. The CDR3 nucleotides read TGCAGTGCTCCCCGGGACTATGGCTACACCTTC.

V gene TRBV5-1 combines with J gene TRBJ2-1; no clear D. Trimming pared 2 bases from V and 8 bases from J, leaving 17 bases between. CDR3 size: 15 residues. The germline gives CDR1 SGHRS, CDR2 YFSETQ. CDR3 DNA sequence: TGCGCCAGCAGCTTTCAGAGTCTCGTCTTCGATGAGCAGTTCTTC. Amino acid sequence: CASSFQSLVFDEQFF.

The chain combines TRBV12-5 with TRBJ1-2; a possible D gene is TRBD1 (6 bases). Germline V lookup: CDR1 LGHNT, CDR2 FRNRAP. Trimming pared 0 bases from V and 6 bases from J, leaving 11 bases between. The CDR3 is 14 amino acids. The chain's CDR3 is CASGLVEGGDGYTF. The CDR3 DNA reads as TGTGCTAGTGGTTTGGTAGAGGGGGGGGATGGCTACACCTTC.

This chain connects TRBV7-2 to TRBJ1-2, with D unclear. CDR3 length: 13 amino acids. The ends were cut back, 5 bases at V and 4 bases at J, with 11 bases in the middle. The germline V gene has CDR1 SGHTA and CDR2 FQGNSA. The CDR3 sequence: CASSPGPGYGYTF. CDR3 DNA: TGTGCCAGCAGCCCCGGACCGGGCTATGGCTACACCTTC.

The chain has TRBV4-2 and TRBJ2-6; TRBD2 might be the D (6 bases). CDR3 size: 18 residues. V lost 0 bases and J 2 bases, leaving 14 bases between the germline ends. Per the germline V gene, CDR1 is LGHNA and CDR2 is YNFKEQ. For the CDR3, the DNA is TGTGCCAGCAGCCAAGATAGTGGTTCGGGGGCTGGGGCCAACGTCCTGACTTTC. It is translated as CASSQDSGSGAGANVLTF.

The chain joins TRBV12-3 or TRBV12-4 to TRBJ2-3; no firm D call. This CDR3 is built from 12 residues. V lost 6 bases to trimming and J lost 5 bases, with 9 bases between them. As DNA, the CDR3 is TGTGCCAGCAGCCATCGGGTAGATACGCAGTATTTT. It yields the protein CASSHRVDTQYF.

In this sample, this clonotype turned up a few times. This chain uses TRBV19 with TRBJ2-3, with 8 bases that match TRBD2. CDR3 size: 13 residues. Germline V lookup: CDR1 LNHDA, CDR2 SQIVND (reference sequence). The V gene end was trimmed by 6 bases and the J gene end by 7 bases; junction bases not matched to a gene: 6. The chain's CDR3 is CASRWRGANTQYF. CDR3 nucleotides: TGTGCCAGTAGATGGCGGGGGGCGAATACGCAGTATTTT.

This rearrangement joins TRBV10-1 to TRBJ2-3; D unclear. There are 13 residues in the CDR3. With 0 bases removed from V and 7 bases from J, the gap between germline ends came to 8 bases. Germline CDR1 is WNHNN and CDR2 is SYGVQD (reference sequence). The CDR3 loop reads CASSESVGYTQYF. The CDR3 coding sequence is TGCGCCAGCAGTGAGTCGGTGGGTTATACGCAGTATTTT.

This clonotype was counted ten times or more. The chain is built from TRBV4-3 and TRBJ1-3; a possible D gene is TRBD1 (5 bases). Germline-derived CDR1 and CDR2 are LGHNA and YSLEER. The CDR3 contains 17 residues. V lost 0 bases and J lost 3, with 15 bases in between. The CDR3 is CASSQEGGPRGGNTIYF. CDR3 bases: TGCGCCAGCAGCCAAGAGGGAGGACCGAGGGGTGGAAACACCATATATTTT.

This clonotype was found a few times. CDR3 nucleotide sequence: TGTGCCAGCAGCCGGGGGGAAGAGACCCAGTACTTC. Translation: CASSRGEETQYF. This chain links TRBV7-2 with TRBJ2-5; TRBD2 matches 7 bases. CDR1 and CDR2 from the germline V gene are SGHTA and FQGNSA. The CDR3 loop spans 12 amino acids. V trimming: 5 bases; J trimming: 3 bases; junction bases outside the gene matches: 0.

The chain joins TRBV6-6 to TRBJ1-1; D gene ambiguous. The ends were cut back, 5 bases at V and 7 bases at J, with 11 bases in the middle. This CDR3 spans 12 amino acids. Germline V lookup: CDR1 MNHNY, CDR2 SVGAGI (reference sequence). The DNA of the CDR3 is TGTGCCAGCAGTCTGCAGGAAGGTGAAGCTTTCTTT. It specifies CASSLQEGEAFF.

This clonotype has only a few counts. The chain couples TRBV6-2 or TRBV6-3 to TRBJ1-1; D may be TRBD1 (5 bases). Deletions cut 10 bases from V and 1 base from J, with 13 bases between. The CDR3 length is 13 residues. CDR1 MNHEY and CDR2 SVGEGT come from the germline V gene. In DNA, the CDR3 is TGTGCCACCTTCCGGGACGGGAACACTGAAGCTTTCTTT. The encoded protein is CATFRDGNTEAFF.

V usage is TRBV6-1 and J usage is TRBJ1-4; perhaps TRBD1 as D (5 bases). Germline V gene data show CDR1 as MNHNS and CDR2 as SASEGT. The CDR3 is 19 residues long. Trimming took off 6 bases at V and 10 bases at J, with 33 bases between the two ends. CDR3: CASSGHPLQGAGFGVKLFF. The CDR3 coding sequence is TGTGCCAGCAGCGGTCACCCGCTGCAGGGAGCGGGGTTTGGAGTAAAACTGTTTTTT.

V gene TRBV20-1 combines with J gene TRBJ1-2; 8 bases match TRBD1. The CDR3 is 13 amino acids. The V segment lost 3 bases and the J segment 2 bases; nucleotides outside the gene matches: 2. Germline V gene lookup returns CDR1 DFQATT and CDR2 SNEGSKA (reference sequence). The CDR3 sequence is CSARRQGNYGYTF. The CDR3 coding sequence is TGCAGTGCTAGGCGACAGGGGAACTATGGCTACACCTTC.

A few counts support this clonotype. The rearrangement joins TRBV6-2 or TRBV6-3 to TRBJ2-3; TRBD2 matches at 9 bases. Losses at the gene ends were 6 bases for V and 0 bases for J; bases not matched to a gene: 19. Germline CDR1 reads MNHEY; CDR2 reads SVGEGT. CDR3 length equals 20 residues. This CDR3 reads CASRRRGGRTLPSSTDTQYF. The DNA for the CDR3 is TGTGCCAGCAGGAGGCGGGGGGGCCGAACCTTACCTTCTAGCACAGATACGCAGTATTTT.

The chain couples TRBV7-2 to TRBJ2-5; 9 bases are a match to TRBD1. The germline CDR1 and CDR2 sequences are SGHTA and FQGNSA. V lost 4 bases, J lost 7 bases, and 4 bases stayed unmatched. CDR3 length: 13 residues. The DNA of the CDR3 is TGTGCCAGCAGCTCCAGGACAGGGGCGACCCAGTACTTC. Translation gives CASSSRTGATQYF.

The genes are TRBV6-5 and TRBJ2-6, with D possibly TRBD1 on 6 matching bases. From germline, CDR1 is MNHEY and CDR2 SVGAGI. Trimming removed 2 bases from V and 0 bases from J, with 14 bases in between. The CDR3 is 18 residues long. The CDR3 region is CASSYRGSLTSGANVLTF. In nucleotides, the CDR3 is TGTGCCAGCAGTTACAGGGGGAGCCTTACCTCTGGGGCCAACGTCCTGACTTTC.

V gene TRBV29-1 combines with J gene TRBJ2-1; 7 bases map to TRBD1. Germline V gives CDR1 SQVTM, CDR2 ANQGSEA. The CDR3 runs 13 residues. The J segment lost 8 bases and the V segment lost 2 bases, leaving 6 bases of the junction unmatched. CDR3 region: CSVEIGGLDEQFF. The DNA of the CDR3 is TGCAGCGTTGAAATAGGGGGCTTGGATGAGCAGTTCTTC.